The 32 T cell receptor beta chains in this list originate from one sample, sequenced in a study of CD8+ T cells in alopecia areata. TCR sequencing used cDNA made by reverse transcription of extracted RNA. Sequencing was performed with immunoSEQ multiplex PCR; in TCRdb, only in-frame clones are kept and a portion is missing. This sample has 100,000 to 140,000 clones, with 84% found just once. The treatment was: oral pan-JAK inhibitor, 5-10 mg twice daily. Source: CD8+ T cells sorted from blood, taken at week 24, from a patient treated with tofacitinib. Source of these receptors: a human donor with alopecia areata.

V is TRBV4-3 and J is TRBJ2-5; TRBD2 matches 9 bases. The germline V gene encodes CDR1 LGHNA and CDR2 YSLEER. V shed 3 bases and J 2 bases; nucleotides not matched to a gene: 7. The CDR3 spans 16 residues. CDR3 loop: CASSHGSGGSQETQYF. For the CDR3, the DNA is TGCGCCAGCAGCCATGGGAGCGGGGGGTCACAAGAGACCCAGTACTTC.

This chain links TRBV11-2 with TRBJ2-1; TRBD1 matches 9 bases. Trimming at V came to 4 bases and at J to 5 bases, leaving 15 bases not matched to a gene. CDR1 and CDR2 from the germline V gene are SGHAT and FQNNGV. This CDR3 has 18 residues. This CDR3 reads CASSSLGDSRDRDNEQFF. Here the CDR3 DNA reads TGTGCCAGCAGCTCGCTGGGGGATTCCCGGGACAGGGACAATGAGCAGTTCTTC.

The V and J genes are TRBV7-8 and TRBJ2-3; TRBD2 matches at 8 bases. The CDR3 is made up of 17 amino acids. Germline-derived CDR1 and CDR2 are SGHVS and FQNEAQ. V was pared by 5 bases and J by 2 bases, with 12 bases of the junction left unmatched. CDR3 residues: CASSPVWGTSATDTQYF. The CDR3 DNA follows: TGTGCCAGCAGCCCCGTCTGGGGGACTAGTGCCACAGATACGCAGTATTTT.

The CDR3 DNA sequence: TGCGCCAGCAGTCAATCCGGACGGACGCGCGGTCAGCCCCAGCATTTT. It specifies CASSQSGRTRGQPQHF. The chain combines TRBV23-1 with TRBJ1-5, with D hard to call. TRBV23-1 is an ORF for which the function is uncertain. The CDR3 is made up of 16 amino acids. The V end was cut by 0 bases, the J end by 6 bases, with 15 bases between.

This chain links TRBV2 with TRBJ2-1, with 8 bases identical to TRBD1. Per the germline V gene, CDR1 is SNHLY and CDR2 is FYNNEI. This CDR3 has 18 residues. The V segment lost 6 bases and the J segment 4 bases; nucleotides outside the gene matches: 17. In DNA, the CDR3 is TGTGCCAGCAGCGATGACAGGGGTAACTCTATGTCGTACAATGAGCAGTTCTTC. Its protein product is CASSDDRGNSMSYNEQFF.

This chain connects TRBV18 to TRBJ1-5, with 10 bases aligning to TRBD1. The length of the CDR3 is 14 residues. V lost 3 bases to trimming and J lost 5 bases; unmatched junction nucleotides: 1. Germline V gene sequence: CDR1 KGHSH, CDR2 LQKENI. In nucleotides, the CDR3 is TGTGCCAGCTCACCGACAGGGGGCCATCAGCCCCAGCATTTT. The encoded protein is CASSPTGGHQPQHF.

The V gene is TRBV19, the J gene TRBJ1-1, with D unresolved. The CDR3 totals 15 residues. The ends were cut back, 3 bases at V and 1 base at J, with 12 bases in the middle. Germline CDR1 reads LNHDA; CDR2 reads SQIVND (reference sequence). CDR3 protein: CASSIRETANTEAFF. The CDR3 nucleotides are TGTGCCAGTAGTATTCGGGAGACGGCGAACACTGAAGCTTTCTTT.

The genes are TRBV29-1 and TRBJ2-1; D is unresolved. The CDR3 runs 15 residues. The V end was cut by 3 bases, the J end by 0 bases, with 12 bases between. Germline V gives CDR1 SQVTM, CDR2 ANQGSEA. Here the CDR3 reads CSVDADLSSYNEQFF. The CDR3, as DNA: TGCAGCGTTGACGCGGACCTTAGCTCCTACAATGAGCAGTTCTTC.

This clone has only a few counts. V and J are TRBV7-2 and TRBJ2-4, with 7 bases lining up with TRBD1. The CDR3 has 13 residues. CDR1 and CDR2 from the germline V gene are SGHTA and FQGNSA. With V trimmed by 6 bases and J by 8 bases, 7 bases remained unmatched. The CDR3 sequence is CASSTQGFDIQYF. Written as DNA, the CDR3 is TGTGCCAGCAGTACACAGGGGTTCGACATTCAGTACTTC.

The rearrangement links TRBV4-3 to TRBJ1-2; no firm D call. Germline CDR1 LGHNA, CDR2 YSLEER. Trimming shortened V by 0 bases and J by 5 bases, and 13 bases separated the two germline ends. The CDR3 spans 15 residues. The DNA of the CDR3 is TGCGCCAGCAGCCAAGATCGACTCGCAACTTATGGCTACACCTTC. Residues: CASSQDRLATYGYTF.

The rearrangement uses TRBV4-2 and TRBJ2-3, with TRBD2 matching over 7 bases. V lost 0 bases and J lost 3; bases outside the gene matches: 9. Per germline, CDR1 LGHNA and CDR2 YNFKEQ. CDR3 length: 17 residues. The CDR3 DNA sequence: TGTGCCAGCAGCCAAGATCTCCCGGGGGGAAGAACAGATACGCAGTATTTT. This translates into CASSQDLPGGRTDTQYF.

The V call is TRBV13, the J call TRBJ1-2, with 9 bases that match TRBD1. CDR3 length equals 16 residues. J gave up 8 bases and V 1 base, and 11 bases lay outside the gene matches. Per the germline V gene, CDR1 is PRHDT and CDR2 is FYEKMQ (reference sequence). The CDR3 region is CASSLARQGDFAGYTF. The CDR3 nucleotides read TGTGCCAGCAGCTTAGCCCGACAGGGGGATTTCGCCGGCTACACCTTC.

The sample holds a few counts of this clone. Written as DNA, the CDR3 is TGCGCCAGCAGGGACGAGACCTACGAGCAGTACTTC. Its protein product is CASRDETYEQYF. The chain combines TRBV5-1 with TRBJ2-7; D remains unclear. V was clipped by 5 bases and J by 2 bases, with 8 bases between them. Germline V CDR1 and CDR2: SGHRS, YFSETQ. The CDR3 is 12 amino acids.

This rearrangement joins TRBV4-3 to TRBJ2-3, with 9 bases aligning to TRBD2. V trimming: 0 bases; J trimming: 2 bases; junction bases outside the gene matches: 3. There are 16 residues in the CDR3. Germline loops: CDR1 LGHNA, CDR2 YSLEER. CDR3 protein: CASSQDKRGATDTQYF. CDR3 in DNA: TGCGCCAGCAGCCAAGATAAGCGGGGGGCCACAGATACGCAGTATTTT.

V is TRBV25-1 and J is TRBJ2-5; perhaps TRBD1 as D (6 bases). CDR1 MGHDK and CDR2 SYGVNS come from the germline V gene. The CDR3 has 13 residues. V was shortened by 3 bases and J by 5 bases, with 10 bases between the two germline ends. The DNA of the CDR3 is TGTGCCAGCAGTGAGAACAGGGAGGAGACCCAGTACTTC. This encodes CASSENREETQYF. The full variable domain, with the rest looked up from reference TRBV25-1 and TRBJ2-5, is EADIYQTPRYLVIGTGKKITLECSQTMGHDKMYWYQQDPGMELHLIHYSYGVNSTEKGDLSSESTVSRIRTEHFPLTLESARPSHTSQYLCASSENREETQYFGPGTRLLVL.

As for this clone: The junction departs from germline at one end; a sequencing error may be responsible. The chain uses TRBV25-1 and TRBJ2-7; perhaps TRBD2 as D (5 bases). Germline-derived CDR1 and CDR2 are MGHDK and SYGVNS. The CDR3 spans 15 residues. The CDR3 sequence is CARSESGLSYREQYF. DNA for the CDR3: TGTGCCCGCAGTGAATCAGGACTTTCCTATCGCGAGCAGTACTTC.

The chain employs TRBV13 and TRBJ2-5; D unresolved. The CDR3 sequence is 13 residues long. V shed 2 bases and J shed 1 base, with 5 bases lying between them. Germline CDR1 PRHDT, CDR2 FYEKMQ (reference sequence). The CDR3 DNA is TGTGCCAGCAGCTTATACAGCCAAGAGACCCAGTACTTC. Its translation is CASSLYSQETQYF.

A note on this clone: At one end, the junction sequence differs from germline, possibly due to a read error. This chain links TRBV7-7 with TRBJ2-1; 8 bases fit TRBD2. Per germline, CDR1 SSHAT and CDR2 FNYEAQ (reference sequence). This CDR3 contains 13 residues. This chain's CDR3 is CASSSGGANEQFF. CDR3 nucleotides: TGTGCTAGCAGCTCGGGGGGGGCGAATGAGCAGTTCTTC.

J is TRBJ1-4 and V is TRBV6-4, with TRBD1 matching 7 bases. Trimming cost V 2 bases and J 4 bases; bases outside gene matches: 4. The CDR3 length is 15 residues. Germline loops: CDR1 MRHNA, CDR2 SNTAGT. CDR3 amino acids: CASSDRDSRNEKLFF. The DNA of the CDR3 is TGTGCCAGCAGTGACCGGGACAGCCGTAATGAAAAACTGTTTTTT.

The gene calls are TRBV30 and TRBJ2-1; TRBD2 matches at 8 bases. CDR3 length: 15 residues. Germline values: CDR1 GTSNPN, CDR2 SVGIG (reference sequence). Trimming cost V 3 bases and J 0 bases; bases outside gene matches: 4. Written as DNA, the CDR3 is TGTGCCTGGAGGGTAGCGGGGAGCTCCTACAATGAGCAGTTCTTC. Its translation: CAWRVAGSSYNEQFF.

This clone was observed once. The gene calls are TRBV5-6 and TRBJ2-3; D is tentatively TRBD1 or TRBD2 (6 bases each). Trimming removed 6 bases from V and 0 bases from J, with 17 bases in between. This CDR3 comprises 16 residues. CDR1 is SGHDT and CDR2 is YYEEEE in the germline V gene. DNA for the CDR3: TGTGCCAGCACCCCCGGGGGCCCATCTAGCACAGATACGCAGTATTTT. Translated: CASTPGGPSSTDTQYF.

This chain links TRBV7-2 with TRBJ1-6, with a possible D match to TRBD1 (6 bases). The length of the CDR3 is 14 residues. Germline-derived CDR1 and CDR2 are SGHTA and FQGNSA. V gave up 5 bases and J gave up 4 bases, with 9 bases separating them. CDR3 loop: CASSQTGYNSPLHF. CDR3 nucleotides: TGTGCCAGCAGCCAAACAGGGTATAATTCACCCCTCCACTTT.

This clone has only a few counts. The chain recombines TRBV4-1 with TRBJ1-5; D call uncertain. Trimming removed 0 bases from V and 6 bases from J, with 12 bases in between. CDR3 size: 15 residues. Germline V gives CDR1 MGHRA, CDR2 YSYEKL. The CDR3 sequence is CASSQESFGGQPQHF. The DNA for the CDR3 is TGCGCCAGCAGCCAAGAGTCCTTTGGTGGTCAGCCCCAGCATTTT.

V gene TRBV29-1 combines with J gene TRBJ2-1; 12 bases are a match to TRBD2. CDR1 is SQVTM, CDR2 ANQGSEA, per germline. J gave up 7 bases and V 6 bases, and 10 bases lay outside the gene matches. CDR3 length: 15 amino acids. The chain's CDR3 is CSVGRGLAGGNEQFF. The CDR3 nucleotides are TGCAGCGTGGGGCGAGGGCTAGCGGGGGGGAATGAGCAGTTCTTC.

About this clone itself: At the DNA level, this CDR3 is encoded by other sequences in the same sample as well. The chain is built from TRBV27 and TRBJ1-1; D uncertain. CDR1 MNHEY and CDR2 SMNVEV come from the germline V gene (reference sequence). Trimming cost V 2 bases and J 1 base, with 5 bases left between them. The CDR3 consists of 13 residues. This CDR3 is CASSLGRNTEAFF. CDR3 DNA: TGTGCCAGCAGTTTAGGCAGGAACACTGAAGCTTTCTTT.

The V and J genes are TRBV4-3 and TRBJ2-3; 9 bases align to TRBD1. The CDR3 has 16 amino acids. The germline V gene encodes CDR1 LGHNA and CDR2 YSLEER. J lost 4 bases, V lost 0 bases, and 5 bases had no gene match. The CDR3 nucleotides read TGCGCCAGCAGCCAAGATCCCGGACAGGGGTCAGATACGCAGTATTTT. Encoded protein: CASSQDPGQGSDTQYF.

The V and J genes are TRBV30 and TRBJ2-2; D is ambiguous. V was pared by 0 bases and J by 0 bases, with 5 bases between. This CDR3 is built from 14 residues. Germline CDR1 GTSNPN, CDR2 SVGIG (reference sequence). In DNA form, the CDR3 reads TGTGCCTGGAGTGTTGGGACGAACACCGGGGAGCTGTTTTTT. Protein sequence: CAWSVGTNTGELFF. The full variable domain, rest sourced from reference TRBV30 and TRBJ2-2, is SQTIHQWPATLVQPVGSPLSLECTVEGTSNPNLYWYRQAAGRGLQLLFYSVGIGQISSEVPQNLSASRPQDRQFILSSKKLLLSDSGFYLCAWSVGTNTGELFFGEGSRLTVL.

The chain combines TRBV7-9 with TRBJ1-1; TRBD1 matches at 8 bases. V was clipped by 8 bases and J by 3 bases; unmatched bases: 5. From germline, CDR1 is SEHNR and CDR2 FQNEAQ (reference sequence). There are 13 residues in the CDR3. The CDR3 loop reads CASGDRGYTEAFF. Here the CDR3 DNA reads TGTGCCAGCGGTGACAGGGGATACACTGAAGCTTTCTTT.

This chain uses TRBV4-3 with TRBJ2-1; D remains ambiguous. CDR3 size: 16 residues. V lost 0 bases to trimming and J lost 4 bases, with 13 bases between them. Germline CDR1 reads LGHNA; CDR2 reads YSLEER. CDR3 DNA sequence: TGCGCCAGCAGCCAAGAGATAGGCGGCATATACAATGAGCAGTTCTTC. Translated: CASSQEIGGIYNEQFF.

This chain joins TRBV27 and TRBJ1-2; weak D call: TRBD1 (6 bases). Germline V lookup: CDR1 MNHEY, CDR2 SMNVEV (reference sequence). The length of the CDR3 is 14 residues. Trimming shortened V by 4 bases and J by 5 bases, and 14 bases separated the two germline ends. The CDR3 reads CASSYREGGYGYTF. The CDR3 coding sequence is TGTGCCAGCAGTTACAGGGAAGGGGGTTATGGCTACACCTTC.

The V call is TRBV19, the J call TRBJ2-3; D not resolved. Trimming took off 2 bases at V and 2 bases at J, with 11 bases between the two ends. The germline V gene has CDR1 LNHDA and CDR2 SQIVND (reference sequence). The CDR3 is 15 amino acids. CDR3 sequence (DNA): TGTGCCAGTAGTATAACGGGCGTCCTCACAGATACGCAGTATTTT. This encodes CASSITGVLTDTQYF. Complete variable domain (other parts from reference TRBV19 and TRBJ2-3): DGGITQSPKYLFRKEGQNVTLSCEQNLNHDAMYWYRQDPGQGLRLIYYSQIVNDFQKGDIAEGYSVSREKKESFPLTVTSAQKNPTAFYLCASSITGVLTDTQYFGPGTRLTVL.

The chain is built from TRBV7-8 and TRBJ2-7; TRBD2 is a possible D gene (6 bases). The CDR3 is 15 residues long. V was clipped by 0 bases and J by 2 bases, with 11 bases between them. CDR1 is SGHVS and CDR2 is FQNEAQ in the germline V gene. DNA of the CDR3: TGTGCCAGCAGCTTAGCGTTTAGCGGAACCTACGAGCAGTACTTC. Protein product: CASSLAFSGTYEQYF.